The 8 T cell receptor beta chains below come from one sample, sequenced in a study of shared clonotypes between healthy human individuals. Profiled with immunoSEQ multiplex PCR; TCRdb holds only in-frame clones, not every one. The sample lists about 2.1 million clones, about 94% occurring once. Positively selected for CCR7, the CD45RO-negative cells used as naive CD8 cells excluded terminally differentiated effector memory CD45RA+ cells. Material for sequencing was naive CD8+ T cells from PBMCs. These receptors originate from a man between 18 and 35 years old in good health. Some clones in this sample may be carry-over from other donors' samples.

This clone turned up a few times. The V gene is TRBV20-1, the J gene TRBJ2-1, with no clear D. CDR1 is DFQATT and CDR2 is SNEGSKA in the germline V gene (reference sequence). The CDR3 is 11 amino acids. V was pared by 0 bases and J by 8 bases, with 5 bases between. This CDR3 reads CSARDWDEQFF. CDR3 sequence (DNA): TGCAGTGCTAGAGATTGGGATGAGCAGTTCTTC.

DNA of the CDR3: TGCAGCGTTGTGGCCCCGCTCGTGGTCACAGATACGCAGTATTTT. This sequence encodes CSVVAPLVVTDTQYF. This chain uses TRBV29-1 with TRBJ2-3; D is unclear. The germline CDR1 and CDR2 sequences are SQVTM and ANQGSEA. The V end was cut by 4 bases, the J end by 2 bases, with 16 bases between. This CDR3 is built from 15 residues.

The CDR3, as DNA: TGTGCCAGCAGCGCAACCGGGACTAGGGCCTACAATGAGCAGTTCTTC. It specifies CASSATGTRAYNEQFF. The chain recombines TRBV9 with TRBJ2-1, with 8 positions matching TRBD2. The CDR3 covers 16 residues. The J segment lost 2 bases and the V segment lost 3 bases, leaving 7 bases of the junction unmatched. Germline V gene data show CDR1 as SGDLS and CDR2 as YYNGEE.

Written as DNA, the CDR3 is TGTGCCAGCAGCTTGTTCCCTACTTCGTCCGAGCAGTACTTC. Protein: CASSLFPTSSEQYF. V and J are TRBV5-6 and TRBJ2-7; the D is unclear. The CDR3 loop spans 14 amino acids. Germline assignment: CDR1 SGHDT and CDR2 YYEEEE. V dropped 1 base and J dropped 6 bases, with 14 bases sitting between them.

The chain employs TRBV28 and TRBJ2-5; D is possibly TRBD2 (5 bases). The germline V gene encodes CDR1 MDHEN and CDR2 SYDVKM. This CDR3 comprises 17 residues. V lost 5 bases, J lost 0 bases, and 19 bases lay in between. The CDR3 bases are TGTGCCAGCAGTCTACCCTACGGACGGGAAAACCAAGAGACCCAGTACTTC. As protein: CASSLPYGRENQETQYF.

This chain links TRBV27 with TRBJ2-3; either TRBD1 or TRBD2 may fit D (5 bases each). This CDR3 comprises 16 residues. Germline V gene sequence: CDR1 MNHEY, CDR2 SMNVEV (reference sequence). V was shortened by 3 bases and J by 0 bases, with 13 bases between the two germline ends. The CDR3 DNA reads as TGTGCCAGCAGTTTGCTCCGATGGGGGAGCACAGATACGCAGTATTTT. Translated: CASSLLRWGSTDTQYF.

The chain recombines TRBV11-2 with TRBJ2-5; maybe TRBD2 (5 bases). The germline CDR1 and CDR2 sequences are SGHAT and FQNNGV. The CDR3 extends over 16 amino acids. V gave up 1 base and J gave up 5 bases, with 17 bases separating them. CDR3 in amino acids: CASSLGVAPTGETQYF. DNA for the CDR3: TGTGCCAGCAGCTTAGGGGTAGCGCCCACTGGGGAGACCCAGTACTTC.

The V gene is TRBV2, the J gene TRBJ2-7; 9 positions match TRBD2. The length of the CDR3 is 13 residues. V was clipped by 7 bases and J by 4 bases; unmatched bases: 5. Germline lookup yields CDR1 SNHLY and CDR2 FYNNEI. CDR3 DNA sequence: TGTGCCAGCATGACTAGCGGAATATACGAGCAGTACTTC. Translation gives CASMTSGIYEQYF.